Following are 19 T cell receptor beta chains from one sample sequenced in a study of T cells in Graves' hyperthyroidism and ophthalmopathy. The CDR3 regions of TCR beta were amplified from RNA transcripts. HTBI primers were employed in a first-round RT-PCR of the TCR CDR3. TCRdb re-analysed the multiplex PCR reads in MiXCR, keeping a single row per CDR3 protein. The table has 96,000 or so distinct CDR3 sequences, 51% seen once. The sequencing sample was made of blood. These TCRs come from a woman in her thirties or forties with Graves' hyperthyroidism.

About this clonotype itself: Germline and junction disagree at one end, which may indicate a read error. The gene calls are TRBV12-3 or TRBV12-4 and TRBJ1-3; D is unclear. The CDR3 runs to 13 residues. CDR3 coding DNA: TGTGCCAGCAGCTTGCAGGAAGGAAACACCAAATATTTT. Translation gives CASSLQEGNTKYF.

The chain joins TRBV29-1 to TRBJ1-2; maybe TRBD1 (5 bases). Germline loops: CDR1 SQVTM, CDR2 ANQGSEA. V was pared by 6 bases and J by 3 bases, with 14 bases between. The CDR3 is 13 amino acids. The chain's CDR3 is CSVRPGLDYGYTF. DNA for the CDR3: TGCAGCGTCAGACCGGGGCTCGACTATGGCTACACCTTC. The complete variable domain, with remaining parts taken from reference TRBV29-1 and TRBJ1-2, reads SAVISQKPSRDICQRGTSLTIQCQVDSQVTMMFWYRQQPGQSLTLIATANQGSEATYESGFVIDKFPISRPNLTFSTLTVSNMSPEDSSIYLCSVRPGLDYGYTFGSGTRLTVV.

Many counts were recorded for this clonotype. The chain recombines TRBV6-5 with TRBJ2-5; TRBD1 aligns across 10 bases. Trimming cost V 10 bases and J 5 bases; bases outside gene matches: 10. This CDR3 has 14 amino acids. Germline V CDR1 and CDR2: MNHEY, SVGAGI. CDR3 loop: CATSGQGFWETQYF. CDR3 in DNA: TGTGCCACCTCGGGACAGGGGTTTTGGGAGACCCAGTACTTC.

Concerning this clonotype: A read error is possible here, since a much larger clone lies one base away. V and J are TRBV7-2 and TRBJ2-7; weak D call: TRBD2 (6 bases). The germline CDR1 and CDR2 sequences are SGHTA and FQGNSA. This CDR3 has 15 amino acids. The CDR3 sequence is CASSSFRGLSYGQYF. CDR3 nucleotide sequence: TGTGCCAGCAGTTCCTTCCGGGGGTTGTCCTACGGGCAGTACTTC.

Many counts were recorded for this clonotype. V gene TRBV15 combines with J gene TRBJ1-5, with D perhaps matching TRBD1 (5 bases). CDR3 length: 14 amino acids. The V end lost 6 bases, the J end lost 5 bases, and 14 bases lay between the germline ends. Looked up from germline, CDR1 is LNHNV and CDR2 is YYDKDF (reference sequence). The CDR3 is CATSGGNFDQPQHF. CDR3 nucleotide sequence: TGTGCCACCAGTGGGGGTAACTTCGATCAGCCCCAGCATTTT.

CDR3 coding DNA: TGTGCCAGCAGCCTCCGGACAGCCAATCAGCCCCAGCATTTT. This translates into CASSLRTANQPQHF. V and J are TRBV7-8 and TRBJ1-5; possibly TRBD1 for D (6 bases). The CDR3 sequence is 14 residues long. V was pared by 5 bases and J by 3 bases, with 11 bases between. Germline loops: CDR1 SGHVS, CDR2 FQNEAQ.

This chain links TRBV7-9 with TRBJ2-2, with 7 positions matching TRBD2. CDR1 is SEHNR and CDR2 is FQNEAQ in the germline V gene (reference sequence). The V gene end was trimmed by 1 base and the J gene end by 4 bases; junction bases not matched to a gene: 6. This CDR3 has 16 residues. The CDR3 region is CASSLEAGIVTGELFF. The CDR3 coding sequence is TGTGCCAGCAGCTTAGAAGCGGGGATTGTCACCGGGGAGCTGTTTTTT.

Concerning this clonotype itself: Given a much more abundant clone one base away, this may be a read error. J is TRBJ2-5 and V is TRBV10-3; 8 nucleotides match TRBD1. The ends lost 11 bases at V and 5 bases at J; junction bases unmatched: 7. The CDR3 length is 12 residues. The germline CDR1 and CDR2 sequences are ENHRY and SYGVKD. CDR3 DNA: TGTGCCGTTCAAACAGGGGGGGAGACCCAGTACTTC. This codes for CAVQTGGETQYF.

This chain uses TRBV29-1 with TRBJ1-5; tentative D call: TRBD1 (5 bases). Trimming pared 4 bases from V and 2 bases from J, leaving 21 bases between. The CDR3 is 17 amino acids. Germline CDR1 SQVTM, CDR2 ANQGSEA. The CDR3 is CSVGGVGGGTGNQPQHF. The CDR3 DNA is TGCAGCGTTGGGGGCGTGGGGGGGGGGACGGGCAATCAGCCCCAGCATTTT.

This clonotype was detected only a few times. In nucleotides, the CDR3 is TGCAGCGCCGGGACTGACAACACCGGGGAGCTGTTTTTT. Translation gives CSAGTDNTGELFF. The chain carries TRBV29-1 and TRBJ2-2; perhaps TRBD2 as D (6 bases). Trimming left V 7 bases short and J 2 bases short, with 11 bases between. CDR1 is SQVTM, CDR2 ANQGSEA, per germline. This CDR3 has 13 residues.

The chain carries TRBV20-1 and TRBJ2-7, with TRBD2 matching over 9 bases. With 6 bases clipped from V and 1 base from J, the junction kept 7 bases outside the gene matches. Germline assignment: CDR1 DFQATT and CDR2 SNEGSKA (reference sequence). The CDR3 contains 14 residues. This CDR3 is CSAPLAGYSYEQYF. The CDR3 nucleotides are TGCAGTGCCCCCCTAGCGGGGTATTCCTACGAGCAGTACTTC.

This chain uses TRBV20-1 with TRBJ2-5, with 14 nucleotides matching TRBD2. Germline values: CDR1 DFQATT, CDR2 SNEGSKA (reference sequence). CDR3 length: 16 amino acids. The J segment lost 2 bases and the V segment lost 2 bases, leaving 4 bases of the junction unmatched. The CDR3 nucleotides read TGCAGTGCTAGAACTGGACTAGCGGGAGGACAAGAGACCCAGTACTTC. Amino acid sequence: CSARTGLAGGQETQYF.

This clonotype was counted many times. V and J are TRBV7-9 and TRBJ2-5, with 9 bases aligning to TRBD1. The CDR3 consists of 14 residues. Looked up from germline, CDR1 is SEHNR and CDR2 is FQNEAQ (reference sequence). J gave up 5 bases and V 1 base, and 2 bases lay outside the gene matches. CDR3 amino acids: CASSLGDRVETQYF. CDR3 DNA sequence: TGTGCCAGCAGCTTAGGGGACAGGGTGGAGACCCAGTACTTC. The entire variable domain, with the rest obtained from reference TRBV7-9 and TRBJ2-5, is as follows: DTGVSQNPRHKITKRGQNVTFRCDPISEHNRLYWYRQTLGQGPEFLTYFQNEAQLEKSRLLSDRFSAERPKGSFSTLEIQRTEQGDSAMYLCASSLGDRVETQYFGPGTRLLVL.

This clonotype was detected only once. A clone one base away is much larger, so this may be a read error. This chain uses TRBV20-1 with TRBJ2-7, with 9 bases identical to TRBD2. The CDR3 spans 15 residues. The germline gives CDR1 DFQATT, CDR2 SNEGSKA (reference sequence). The CDR3 here is CSASMLAGISHEQYF. CDR3 nucleotide sequence: TGCAGTGCTAGCATGCTAGCGGGGATCTCCCACGAGCAGTACTTC.

V and J are TRBV29-1 and TRBJ1-2, with D tentatively TRBD1 (5 bases). The ends were cut back, 6 bases at V and 6 bases at J, with 17 bases in the middle. The CDR3 totals 13 residues. Germline assignment: CDR1 SQVTM and CDR2 ANQGSEA. CDR3 sequence: CSVGVNSVDGYTF. The CDR3 nucleotides are TGCAGCGTAGGGGTGAACAGCGTGGATGGCTACACCTTC.

This clonotype was recorded many times. The V and J genes are TRBV5-1 and TRBJ2-2; D remains ambiguous. Trimming removed 2 bases from V and 5 bases from J, with 13 bases in between. The CDR3 has 15 residues. Germline loops: CDR1 SGHRS, CDR2 YFSETQ. The CDR3 DNA reads TGCGCCAGCAGCTTCACAGTGCTCAATACCGGGGAGCTGTTTTTT. Translated, it gives CASSFTVLNTGELFF.

V and J are TRBV7-2 and TRBJ2-7; D might be TRBD2 (7 bases). This CDR3 is 15 amino acids long. The germline CDR1 and CDR2 sequences are SGHTA and FQGNSA. V was pared by 1 base and J by 4 bases, with 14 bases between. The CDR3 reads CTSSLVGGQLYEQYF. The CDR3 DNA reads TGTACCAGCAGCTTAGTCGGGGGGCAACTGTACGAGCAGTACTTC.

Only one count was recorded for this clonotype. The CDR3 DNA follows: TGTGCCAGCACCGCCATGGGACTAGCGGGAAACCAAGAGACCCAGTACTTC. Protein: CASTAMGLAGNQETQYF. V is TRBV6-2 or TRBV6-3 and J is TRBJ2-5; 13 nucleotides match TRBD2. J was trimmed by 0 bases and V by 7 bases; bases with no gene match: 8. Per germline, CDR1 MNHEY and CDR2 SVGEGT. The CDR3 runs 17 residues.

The chain recombines TRBV7-9 with TRBJ2-1; 7 positions match TRBD1. J was trimmed by 7 bases and V by 5 bases; bases with no gene match: 2. Germline CDR1 SEHNR, CDR2 FQNEAQ (reference sequence). The CDR3 is made up of 12 amino acids. The CDR3 sequence is CASSPDRNEQFF. CDR3 DNA sequence: TGTGCCAGCAGCCCGGACAGGAATGAGCAGTTCTTC. The variable domain in full, with the rest retrieved from reference TRBV7-9 and TRBJ2-1, is DTGVSQNPRHKITKRGQNVTFRCDPISEHNRLYWYRQTLGQGPEFLTYFQNEAQLEKSRLLSDRFSAERPKGSFSTLEIQRTEQGDSAMYLCASSPDRNEQFFGPGTRLTVL.